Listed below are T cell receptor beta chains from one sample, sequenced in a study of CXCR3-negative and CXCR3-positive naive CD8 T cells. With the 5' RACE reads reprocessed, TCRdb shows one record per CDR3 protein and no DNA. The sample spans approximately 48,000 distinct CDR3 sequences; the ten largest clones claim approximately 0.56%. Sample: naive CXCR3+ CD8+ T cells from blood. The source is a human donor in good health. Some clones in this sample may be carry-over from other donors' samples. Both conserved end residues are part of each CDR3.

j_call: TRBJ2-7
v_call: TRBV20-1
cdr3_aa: CSAKSLTGPDYEQYF

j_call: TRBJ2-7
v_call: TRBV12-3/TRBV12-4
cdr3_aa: CASSFGYPAYEQYF

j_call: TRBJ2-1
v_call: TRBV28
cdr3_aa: CASSSMSRGDNEQFF

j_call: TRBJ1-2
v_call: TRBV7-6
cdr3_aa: CASSLARQTEQNF

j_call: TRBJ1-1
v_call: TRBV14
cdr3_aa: CASSPSTHIIAEAFF

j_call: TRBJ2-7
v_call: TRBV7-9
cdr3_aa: CASSLVVGIKRYEQYF

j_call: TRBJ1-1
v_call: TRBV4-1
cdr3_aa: CASSHPRLNTEAFF

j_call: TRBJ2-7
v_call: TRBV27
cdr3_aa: CASSLALGPWQYF

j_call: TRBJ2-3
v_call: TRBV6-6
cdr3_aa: CASSYFRTDTQYF

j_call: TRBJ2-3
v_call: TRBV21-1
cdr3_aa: CASNQDRDCTDTQYF

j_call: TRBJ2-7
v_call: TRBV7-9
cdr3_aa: CASSFDWTYEQYF

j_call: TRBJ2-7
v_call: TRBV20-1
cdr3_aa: CSARAWGGYEQYF

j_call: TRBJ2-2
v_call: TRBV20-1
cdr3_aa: CSAGTGGPNTGELFF

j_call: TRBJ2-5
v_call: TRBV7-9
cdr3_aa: CASSLVGGLYQETQYF

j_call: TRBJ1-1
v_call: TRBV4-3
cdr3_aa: CASSQDAGDTEAFF

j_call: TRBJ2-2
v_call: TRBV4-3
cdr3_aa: CASSPGVGTSPPGELFF

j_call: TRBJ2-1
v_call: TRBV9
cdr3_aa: CASSVEPGHAYNEQFF

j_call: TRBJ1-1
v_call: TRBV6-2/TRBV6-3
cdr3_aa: CASSYSIRNTEAFF